Presented here are 23 T cell receptor beta chains from one specimen sequenced in a study of OX40 agonist ivuxolimab in advanced cancers. Library creation used the immunoSEQ multiplex PCR assay. The immuneACCESS repertoire file appears here via TCRdb, limited to in-frame rearrangements. These files lack a portion of the clones; in checked studies, under half of the deficit traces to unresolved V genes, and the cause of the others is not known. The sample table lists about 23,000 clones, 77% of them with a count of one. The ten largest clonotypes hold approximately 2% of the sample. The sequencing used CD4+ or CD8+ T cells sorted from blood, collected in a trial of the OX40 agonist ivuxolimab. Receptors were obtained from an adult with an advanced solid tumor such as melanoma, head and neck, liver or kidney cancer.

The gene calls are TRBV14 and TRBJ1-1; D is undetermined. Germline CDR1 reads SGHDN; CDR2 reads FVKESK. The CDR3 has 13 amino acids. Between the trimmed V and J ends, which lost 5 bases and 1 base, there was a span of 8 bases. The CDR3 region has the DNA TGTGCCAGCAGCTTAGTGTCGAACACTGAAGCTTTCTTT. It codes for CASSLVSNTEAFF. Combining the CDR3 with reference TRBV14 and TRBJ1-1 gives the whole variable domain EAGVTQFPSHSVIEKGQTVTLRCDPISGHDNLYWYRRVMGKEIKFLLHFVKESKQDESGMPNNRFLAERTGGTYSTLKVQPAELEDSGVYFCASSLVSNTEAFFGQGTRLTVV.

This chain uses TRBV7-6 with TRBJ2-2, with 7 nucleotides matching TRBD2. The germline CDR1 and CDR2 sequences are SGHVS and FNYEAQ. CDR3 size: 15 residues. With 5 bases clipped from V and 6 bases from J, the junction kept 9 bases outside the gene matches. The CDR3 region has the DNA TGTGCCAGCAGCCACAGGAGCGGGACCTCCGGGGAGCTGTTTTTT. Translation gives CASSHRSGTSGELFF.

The CDR3 DNA reads TGTGCCAGCTCACCAAGGGAGGGATGGAGCGAGACCCAGTACTTC. It encodes CASSPREGWSETQYF. The chain uses TRBV18 and TRBJ2-5, with 7 bases lining up with TRBD2. The V gene end was trimmed by 2 bases and the J gene end by 5 bases; junction bases not matched to a gene: 8. The CDR3 has 15 residues. Germline V gene data show CDR1 as KGHSH and CDR2 as LQKENI.

J is TRBJ2-5 and V is TRBV29-1, with D possibly matching TRBD2 (5 bases). The V end was cut by 4 bases, the J end by 2 bases, with 11 bases between. The CDR3 spans 13 residues. CDR1 and CDR2 (germline): SQVTM, ANQGSEA. The DNA for the CDR3 is TGCAGCGTTGGGAGGCAGCCTCAAGAGACCCAGTACTTC. It encodes CSVGRQPQETQYF.

The J gene is TRBJ1-1, the V gene TRBV7-2, with D unclear. The germline V and J ends were trimmed by 1 base and 0 bases, with 9 bases remaining between them. CDR1 and CDR2 (germline): SGHTA, FQGNSA. The CDR3 contains 15 residues. The CDR3 sequence: CASSLVWTVNTEAFF. In DNA, the CDR3 is TGTGCCAGCAGCTTAGTATGGACGGTGAACACTGAAGCTTTCTTT.

The chain employs TRBV5-1 and TRBJ1-1, with D possibly matching TRBD1 (5 bases). CDR3 size: 14 residues. Trimming pared 4 bases from V and 2 bases from J, leaving 12 bases between. Germline-derived CDR1 and CDR2 are SGHRS and YFSETQ. This CDR3 is CASSPGDRNTEAFF. CDR3 sequence (DNA): TGCGCCAGCAGCCCTGGTGACAGAAACACTGAAGCTTTCTTT.

This rearrangement joins TRBV7-2 to TRBJ2-3, with TRBD1 matching 7 bases. This CDR3 has 14 residues. Germline V gives CDR1 SGHTA, CDR2 FQGNSA. J gave up 6 bases and V 0 bases, and 3 bases lay outside the gene matches. DNA for the CDR3: TGTGCCAGCAGCTTAGCGGCCAGGGGGGATACGCAGTATTTT. Amino acid sequence: CASSLAARGDTQYF.

The chain combines TRBV7-2 with TRBJ2-1; TRBD2 is a possible D gene (6 bases). V was clipped by 2 bases and J by 1 base, with 12 bases between them. From germline, CDR1 is SGHTA and CDR2 FQGNSA. The CDR3 totals 16 residues. The CDR3 loop reads CASSLRGGPSYNEQFF. CDR3 nucleotides: TGTGCCAGCAGCTTACGTGGAGGGCCTTCCTACAATGAGCAGTTCTTC.

This chain joins TRBV11-2 and TRBJ1-3; D is ambiguous. V lost 4 bases to trimming and J lost 0 bases, with 4 bases between them. Germline CDR1 reads SGHAT; CDR2 reads FQNNGV. The CDR3 has 13 amino acids. The DNA of the CDR3 is TGTGCCAGCAGCTCGGACTCTGGAAACACCATATATTTT. As protein: CASSSDSGNTIYF.

The rearrangement joins TRBV5-1 to TRBJ1-4; D possibly corresponds to TRBD1 (5 bases). This CDR3 has 13 residues. V was pared by 5 bases and J by 7 bases, with 12 bases between. The germline gives CDR1 SGHRS, CDR2 YFSETQ. CDR3: CASRKGPSEKLFF. The CDR3 DNA sequence: TGCGCCAGCAGAAAGGGACCGAGTGAAAAACTGTTTTTT.

This clone was observed a handful of times. This CDR3 reads CASNKQGRGEQAPYEQYF. The CDR3 DNA follows: TGCGCCAGCAATAAACAGGGGCGAGGCGAGCAAGCGCCCTACGAGCAGTACTTC. The chain combines TRBV10-1 with TRBJ2-7; 7 nucleotides line up with TRBD1. The CDR3 loop spans 18 amino acids. Germline V lookup: CDR1 WNHNN, CDR2 SYGVQD (reference sequence). V shed 7 bases and J 2 bases; nucleotides not matched to a gene: 20.

This clone was counted a few times. The chain uses TRBV7-8 and TRBJ2-2, with D uncertain. V lost 0 bases to trimming and J lost 1 base, with 6 bases between them. Germline V gene data show CDR1 as SGHVS and CDR2 as FQNEAQ. The CDR3 extends over 15 amino acids. The CDR3 DNA reads TGTGCCAGCAGCTTAGCGCCGGGGAACACCGGGGAGCTGTTTTTT. Its translation: CASSLAPGNTGELFF.

The chain joins TRBV6-1 to TRBJ2-2; no reliable D call. In germline, CDR1 is MNHNS, CDR2 SASEGT. The V end lost 1 base, the J end lost 5 bases, and 8 bases lay between the germline ends. This CDR3 region has 14 residues. CDR3: CASSEVEWTGELFF. The DNA of the CDR3 is TGTGCCAGCAGTGAAGTGGAGTGGACCGGGGAGCTGTTTTTT.

This clone is a singleton in its sample. This chain connects TRBV7-2 to TRBJ2-1; TRBD2 matches 7 bases. Trimming cost V 8 bases and J 4 bases; bases outside gene matches: 5. From germline, CDR1 is SGHTA and CDR2 FQGNSA. The CDR3 spans 13 residues. Here the CDR3 DNA reads TGTGCCAGCGGGCCGCGGGGGTACAATGAGCAGTTCTTC. It codes for CASGPRGYNEQFF.

This sequence joins TRBV2 and TRBJ2-3; 10 positions match TRBD2. Losses at the gene ends were 11 bases for V and 6 bases for J; bases not matched to a gene: 11. The germline CDR1 and CDR2 sequences are SNHLY and FYNNEI. This CDR3 has 14 residues. The CDR3 sequence is CACKPSGGKDTQYF. CDR3 bases: TGTGCCTGCAAGCCTAGCGGGGGCAAGGATACGCAGTATTTT.

The chain combines TRBV7-2 with TRBJ2-3; possible D gene TRBD2, 6 bases. The CDR3 consists of 16 residues. V was pared by 1 base and J by 4 bases, with 15 bases between. Germline CDR1 is SGHTA and CDR2 is FQGNSA. CDR3 nucleotides: TGTGCCAGCAGCTTAGGGACTATTCCAGCCCCAGATACGCAGTATTTT. It is translated as CASSLGTIPAPDTQYF.

V and J are TRBV11-2 and TRBJ2-1; 8 bases are shared with TRBD2. Looked up from germline, CDR1 is SGHAT and CDR2 is FQNNGV. The ends lost 8 bases at V and 2 bases at J; junction bases unmatched: 2. This CDR3 has 13 residues. The CDR3: CASSGGAYNEQFF. In DNA, the CDR3 is TGTGCCAGCTCCGGGGGGGCCTACAATGAGCAGTTCTTC.

This chain links TRBV2 with TRBJ2-3; D is possibly TRBD1 (5 bases). This CDR3 region has 15 residues. The germline CDR1 and CDR2 sequences are SNHLY and FYNNEI. Trimming removed 3 bases from V and 2 bases from J, with 12 bases in between. CDR3 bases: TGTGCCAGCAGTGATGCAGGGCCTTACACAGATACGCAGTATTTT. This sequence encodes CASSDAGPYTDTQYF.

This clone came up a few times. V usage is TRBV7-9 and J usage is TRBJ2-5; maybe TRBD2 (5 bases). Germline values: CDR1 SEHNR, CDR2 FQNEAQ (reference sequence). The CDR3 loop spans 13 amino acids. Trimming took off 4 bases at V and 5 bases at J, with 11 bases between the two ends. The CDR3 coding sequence is TGTGCCAGCAGCTCGGAGGTTGTGGAGACCCAGTACTTC. Translating gives CASSSEVVETQYF.

The chain uses TRBV7-9 and TRBJ1-1; D is unclear. Germline assignment: CDR1 SEHNR and CDR2 FQNEAQ (reference sequence). Trimming removed 5 bases from V and 1 base from J, with 11 bases in between. This CDR3 is 14 amino acids long. The CDR3 reads CASSPERGNTEAFF. In DNA form, the CDR3 reads TGTGCCAGCAGCCCCGAAAGAGGGAACACTGAAGCTTTCTTT.

This chain joins TRBV28 and TRBJ2-7; D remains ambiguous. CDR3 length: 11 amino acids. Germline CDR1 and CDR2: MDHEN and SYDVKM. Trimming took 5 bases from V and 6 from J, leaving 8 bases between them. This chain's CDR3 is CASSIYLEQYF. CDR3 nucleotide sequence: TGTGCCAGCAGTATATATCTCGAGCAGTACTTC.

This clone was picked up a small number of times. The V call is TRBV28, the J call TRBJ2-3, with 8 positions matching TRBD2. In germline, CDR1 is MDHEN, CDR2 SYDVKM. Trimming took 3 bases from V and 0 from J; bases not matched to a gene: 8. This CDR3 contains 17 residues. The CDR3 protein is CASSLPLGGGSTDTQYF. The CDR3 DNA is TGTGCCAGCAGTTTGCCCCTCGGCGGGGGGAGCACAGATACGCAGTATTTT.

This clone turned up a few times. The V gene is TRBV6-5, the J gene TRBJ2-3, with 7 bases fitting TRBD2. Germline loops: CDR1 MNHEY, CDR2 SVGAGI. The V gene end was trimmed by 5 bases and the J gene end by 1 base; junction bases not matched to a gene: 6. The CDR3 loop spans 15 amino acids. The DNA of the CDR3 is TGTGCCAGCAGTCGGACTAGTTGGCGCACAGATACGCAGTATTTT. It codes for CASSRTSWRTDTQYF.